This entry features one TCR beta chain sequence. This may be a read error, as it is one base from a much larger clone. The data stem from a study of tumor and adjacent non-tumor tissue in lung cancer. CDR1 SQVTM and CDR2 ANQGSEA come from the germline V gene. Trimming took 7 bases from V and 0 from J, leaving 9 bases between them. The CDR3 covers 12 residues. This sample's RNA came from whole unsorted tissue. A modified ARM-PCR protocol with three rounds of nested PCR amplified TCRbeta. From the multiplex PCR reads, TCRdb called clonotypes with MiXCR, one entry per CDR3 protein. Among just over 200,000 distinct CDR3 sequences, around 71% were seen once, and the ten largest hold about 23%.

The sequenced sample was lung tumor tissue. V is TRBV29-1 and J is TRBJ1-1, with D unresolved. The TCR sequence derives from a man aged 60 to 69 with non-small cell lung cancer. The CDR3 region is CSARQVNTEAFF. CDR3 DNA sequence: TGCAGCGCGAGGCAGGTGAACACTGAAGCTTTCTTT.